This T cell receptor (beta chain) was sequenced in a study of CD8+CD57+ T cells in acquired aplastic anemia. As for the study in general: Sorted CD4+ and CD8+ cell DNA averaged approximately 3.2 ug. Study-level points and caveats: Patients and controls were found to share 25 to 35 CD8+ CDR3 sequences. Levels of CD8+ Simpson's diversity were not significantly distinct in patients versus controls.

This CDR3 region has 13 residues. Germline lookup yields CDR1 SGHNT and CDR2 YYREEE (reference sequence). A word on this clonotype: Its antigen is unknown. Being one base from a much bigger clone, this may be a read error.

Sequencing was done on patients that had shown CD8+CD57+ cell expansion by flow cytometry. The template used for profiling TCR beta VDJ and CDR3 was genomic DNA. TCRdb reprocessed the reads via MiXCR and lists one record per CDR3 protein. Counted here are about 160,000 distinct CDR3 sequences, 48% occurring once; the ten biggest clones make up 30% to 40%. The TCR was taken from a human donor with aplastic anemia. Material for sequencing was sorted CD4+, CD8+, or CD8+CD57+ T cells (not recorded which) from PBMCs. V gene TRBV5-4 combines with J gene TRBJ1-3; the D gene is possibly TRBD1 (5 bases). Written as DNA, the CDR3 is TGTGCCAGCAGCTTAACCCCGGAGGACACCATGTATTTT. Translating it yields CASSLTPEDTMYF.